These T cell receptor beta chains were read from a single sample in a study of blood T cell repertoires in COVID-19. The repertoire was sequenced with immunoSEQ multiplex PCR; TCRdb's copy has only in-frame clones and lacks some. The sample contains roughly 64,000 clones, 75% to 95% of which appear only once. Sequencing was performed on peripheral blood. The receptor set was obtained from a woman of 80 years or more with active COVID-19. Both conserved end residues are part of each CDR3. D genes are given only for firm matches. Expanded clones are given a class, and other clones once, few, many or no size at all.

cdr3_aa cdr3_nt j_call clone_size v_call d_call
CAWGRQFANTGELFF TGTGCCTGGGGGAGACAGTTCGCGAACACCGGGGAGCTGTTTTTT TRBJ2-2 - TRBV30 -
CASSIRPGTEGTDTQYF TGCGCCAGCAGCATCCGCCCGGGGACAGAAGGCACAGATACGCAGTATTTT TRBJ2-3 once TRBV5-1 TRBD1
CASSVQVISPLHF TGTGCCAGTAGTGTCCAGGTTATTTCACCCCTCCACTTT TRBJ1-6 - TRBV19 -
CASSLGLAGVVTGELFF TGCGCCAGCAGCTTGGGACTAGCGGGAGTGGTCACCGGGGAGCTGTTTTTT TRBJ2-2 - TRBV5-1 TRBD2
CASSLSPQETQYF TGTGCCAGCAGTTTATCCCCTCAAGAGACCCAGTACTTC TRBJ2-5 - TRBV27 -
CASSDRVRTGELFF TGTGCCAGCAGCGACAGGGTACGGACCGGGGAGCTGTTTTTT TRBJ2-2 - TRBV9 -
CASSPGQGTHLFVEQFF TGCGCCAGCAGCCCCGGACAGGGGACGCATTTATTTGTTGAGCAGTTCTTC TRBJ2-1 - TRBV5-1 TRBD1
CASSQRDTSTDTQYF TGTGCCAGCAGTCAAAGGGACACCAGCACAGATACGCAGTATTTT TRBJ2-3 - TRBV6-2/TRBV6-3 -
CASSEVGTWTSGIKNIQYF TGTGCCAGCAGTGAGGTGGGGACATGGACTAGCGGGATTAAAAACATTCAGTACTTC TRBJ2-4 - TRBV2 TRBD2
CASSIGRRGQETQYF TGTGCCAGTAGTATAGGTCGCCGAGGGCAAGAGACCCAGTACTTC TRBJ2-5 - TRBV19 -
CASSPTGSTYEQYF TGTGCCAGCAGTCCGACAGGCTCTACCTACGAGCAGTACTTC TRBJ2-7 - TRBV6-5 -
CASSLRRTSGTYEQYF TGTGCCAGCAGTCTACGCAGGACTAGCGGTACCTACGAGCAGTACTTC TRBJ2-7 - TRBV28 TRBD2
CASSQVPSAGNTIYF TGTGCCAGCAGCCAAGTTCCCAGTGCAGGAAACACCATATATTTT TRBJ1-3 - TRBV3-1/TRBV3-2 -
CASSSGQGSPLHF TGTGCCAGCAGCTCGGGCCAGGGATCACCCCTCCACTTT TRBJ1-6 few TRBV7-9 -
CASSSTASGSRPNEQFF TGTGCCAGCAGCTCTACAGCTAGCGGGTCGCGCCCCAATGAGCAGTTCTTC TRBJ2-1 - TRBV7-2 TRBD2
CASSLPGKRAKNIQYF TGTGCCAGTAGTCTTCCAGGAAAGCGGGCCAAAAACATTCAGTACTTC TRBJ2-4 few TRBV19 -
CASSSHYQEQFF TGTGCCAGCAGTTCGCACTACCAGGAGCAGTTCTTC TRBJ2-1 - TRBV27 -
CSALPSHGGSYEQYF TGCAGCGCCTTGCCCTCCCACGGCGGATCCTACGAGCAGTACTTC TRBJ2-7 - TRBV29-1 -
CSVLGTVEGNTEAFF TGCAGCGTTCTAGGGACAGTGGAGGGGAACACTGAAGCTTTCTTT TRBJ1-1 - TRBV29-1 TRBD1
CASSDQGTGISSSYEQYF TGTGCCAGCAGTGATCAGGGGACAGGGATATCTAGCTCCTACGAGCAGTACTTC TRBJ2-7 - TRBV2 TRBD1
CASSQLAGTHIQYF TGTGCCAGCAGCCAACTAGCGGGAACTCACATTCAGTACTTC TRBJ2-4 once TRBV11-2 TRBD2
CASAGTEETQYF TGTGCTAGCGCCGGGACAGAAGAGACCCAGTACTTC TRBJ2-5 - TRBV12-5 TRBD1
CASSQARGYGNTIYF TGTGCCAGCAGCCAAGCGCGGGGTTATGGAAACACCATATATTTT TRBJ1-3 - TRBV3-1/TRBV3-2 -
CASSLRQGATNEKLFF TGTGCCAGCTCACTGAGACAGGGGGCCACTAATGAAAAACTGTTTTTT TRBJ1-4 once TRBV18 TRBD1
CASSTRRDQETQYF TGTGCCAGCAGCACCCGCAGGGACCAAGAGACCCAGTACTTC TRBJ2-5 once TRBV3-1/TRBV3-2 -
CASSSGLAGGGYEQYF TGTGCCAGCAGCTCTGGACTAGCGGGAGGGGGCTACGAGCAGTACTTC TRBJ2-7 - TRBV11-1 TRBD2
CASSLGSRQETQYF TGTGCCAGCAGCTTGGGAAGTAGACAAGAGACCCAGTACTTC TRBJ2-5 - TRBV5-8 -
CASSTLSSTAYNEQFF TGTGCCAGCAGTACTCTGAGCTCCACAGCCTACAATGAGCAGTTCTTC TRBJ2-1 - TRBV27 -
CARGAVTNTGELFF TGTGCGCGGGGGGCGGTGACGAACACCGGGGAGCTGTTTTTT TRBJ2-2 - TRBV7-9 TRBD2
CSAIYNYGYTF TGCAGTGCTATATATAACTATGGCTACACCTTC TRBJ1-2 - TRBV20-1 -
CASSQDQDTEAFF TGTGCCAGCAGCCAAGATCAGGACACTGAAGCTTTCTTT TRBJ1-1 - TRBV4-2 -
CASSTLGQDRDEKLFF TGTGCCAGCTCTACCCTAGGGCAAGACAGGGATGAAAAACTGTTTTTT TRBJ1-4 - TRBV18 TRBD1
CASSQDKREGAETQYF TGTGCCAGCAGCCAAGATAAAAGGGAGGGCGCGGAGACCCAGTACTTC TRBJ2-5 once TRBV3-1/TRBV3-2 TRBD2
CAWRVAAANGYTF TGTGCCTGGAGGGTGGCGGCAGCCAATGGCTACACCTTC TRBJ1-2 few TRBV30 -
CATSDPGSLDTQYF TGTGCCACCAGTGACCCGGGGTCTCTGGATACGCAGTATTTT TRBJ2-3 - TRBV24-1 -
CASSFSTGDTQYF TGTGCCAGCAGCTTTTCCACAGGAGATACGCAGTATTTT TRBJ2-3 - TRBV7-9 -
CASSSTARDQPQHF TGTGCCAGCAGCTCGACAGCCCGGGATCAGCCCCAGCATTTT TRBJ1-5 - TRBV7-2 -
CASRGGAGGGYTF TGTGCCAGCAGAGGGGGCGCAGGCGGGGGCTACACCTTC TRBJ1-2 - TRBV6-5 TRBD1
CASSRGSENYGYTF TGTGCCAGCAGTCGAGGGTCGGAGAACTATGGCTACACCTTC TRBJ1-2 once TRBV28 -
CASSSDAGRQETQYF TGCGCCAGCAGTTCCGATGCCGGCAGGCAAGAGACCCAGTACTTC TRBJ2-5 - TRBV5-1 -
CASGGDRGFTDTQYF TGTGCCAGCGGAGGGGACAGGGGGTTCACAGATACGCAGTATTTT TRBJ2-3 - TRBV19 TRBD1
CASSFDPSGEETQYF TGTGCCAGCAGCTTCGATCCTAGCGGGGAAGAGACCCAGTACTTC TRBJ2-5 - TRBV7-9 TRBD2
CASEAVTGELFF TGTGCCAGTGAAGCGGTCACCGGGGAGCTGTTTTTT TRBJ2-2 few TRBV19 -
CASSSGWRGGTDTQYF TGTGCCAGCAGCTCCGGTTGGCGGGGGGGCACAGATACGCAGTATTTT TRBJ2-3 - TRBV7-2 TRBD2
CASSSYRGNTGELFF TGTGCCAGCAGCAGTTACAGGGGGAACACCGGGGAGCTGTTTTTT TRBJ2-2 - TRBV5-4 TRBD1
CASTFGLATTNEQFF TGTGCCAGCACATTCGGACTAGCGACGACCAATGAGCAGTTCTTC TRBJ2-1 - TRBV28 TRBD2
CASSFGLAGGGQYF TGTGCCAGCAGCTTCGGCCTAGCGGGAGGTGGGCAGTACTTC TRBJ2-7 - TRBV7-2 TRBD2
CASSYSLAGGTYEQYF TGTGCCAGCAGTTACTCCCTAGCGGGAGGAACCTACGAGCAGTACTTC TRBJ2-7 few TRBV6-2/TRBV6-3 TRBD2
CASSERPRGRLIGEKLFF TGTGCCAGCAGTGAACGGCCCAGGGGGCGATTAATTGGGGAAAAACTGTTTTTT TRBJ1-4 - TRBV6-1 TRBD1
CASSPLGGGALETQYF TGTGCCAGCAGCCCACTTGGCGGGGGGGCCTTGGAGACCCAGTACTTC TRBJ2-5 - TRBV5-4 TRBD2
CASSRPLGNEKLFF TGTGCCAGCAGCAGACCACTGGGCAATGAAAAACTGTTTTTT TRBJ1-4 once TRBV7-9 -
CASSRRASGSRRTGELFF TGTGCCAGCAGCCGGAGGGCTAGCGGGTCCCGCCGCACCGGGGAGCTGTTTTTT TRBJ2-2 - TRBV5-6 TRBD2
CASSQSSGPNEQFF TGTGCCAGCAGCCAAAGTAGCGGTCCCAATGAGCAGTTCTTC TRBJ2-1 - TRBV3-1/TRBV3-2 -
CASSPRLAHTDTQYF TGCGCCAGCAGCCCAAGACTAGCGCACACAGATACGCAGTATTTT TRBJ2-3 - TRBV5-1 TRBD2
CASSPRRSTANEKLFF TGTGCCAGCAGCCCGAGGCGGTCGACAGCTAATGAAAAACTGTTTTTT TRBJ1-4 - TRBV5-8 -